This T cell receptor (beta chain) emerged from a study of blood T cell repertoires in COVID-19. Repertoires were generated with immunoSEQ multiplex PCR, while TCRdb's copy carries only in-frame clones and drops some. The sample contains around 310,000 clones, over 75% of which appear only once. Germline CDR1 SGHNT, CDR2 YENEEA. The V gene lost 2 bases and the J gene lost 5 bases, with 12 bases spanning the gap. CDR3 length: 15 amino acids. The TCR was taken from a woman between 55 and 75 years old with acute or convalescent COVID-19. Sequenced sample: peripheral blood. This chain connects TRBV11-3 to TRBJ1-4; D unclear. CDR3 DNA sequence: TGTGCCAGCAGCTTATCCGCGGGTCTGAATGAAAAACTGTTTTTT. Amino acid sequence: CASSLSAGLNEKLFF.